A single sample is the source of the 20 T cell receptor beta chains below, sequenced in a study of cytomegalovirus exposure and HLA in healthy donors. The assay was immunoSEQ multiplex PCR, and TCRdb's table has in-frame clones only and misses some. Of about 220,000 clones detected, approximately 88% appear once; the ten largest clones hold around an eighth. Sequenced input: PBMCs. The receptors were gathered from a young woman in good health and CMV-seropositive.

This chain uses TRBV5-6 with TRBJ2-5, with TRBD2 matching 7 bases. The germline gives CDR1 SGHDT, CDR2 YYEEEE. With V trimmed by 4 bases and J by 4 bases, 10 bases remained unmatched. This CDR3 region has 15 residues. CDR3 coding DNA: TGTGCCAGCAGCGGGGTTGTGGTAGCGGGAGAGACCCAGTACTTC. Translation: CASSGVVVAGETQYF.

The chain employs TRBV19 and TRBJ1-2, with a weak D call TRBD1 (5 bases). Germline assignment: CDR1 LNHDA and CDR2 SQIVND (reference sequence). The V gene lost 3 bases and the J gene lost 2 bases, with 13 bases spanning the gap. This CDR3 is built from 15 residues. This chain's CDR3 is CASSIATGTNYGYTF. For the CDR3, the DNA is TGTGCCAGTAGTATCGCTACCGGGACGAACTATGGCTACACCTTC.

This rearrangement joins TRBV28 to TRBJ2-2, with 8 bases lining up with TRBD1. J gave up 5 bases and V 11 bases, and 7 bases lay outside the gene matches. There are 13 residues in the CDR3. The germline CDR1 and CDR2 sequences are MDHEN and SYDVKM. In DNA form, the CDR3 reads TGTGCCGGACGACAGGGGACGACCGGGGAGCTGTTTTTT. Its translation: CAGRQGTTGELFF.

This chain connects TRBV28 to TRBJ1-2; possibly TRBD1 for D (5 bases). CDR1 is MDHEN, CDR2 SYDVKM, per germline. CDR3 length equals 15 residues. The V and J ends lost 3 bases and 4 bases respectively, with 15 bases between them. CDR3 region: CASSFSRQFSYGYTF. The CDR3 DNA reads TGTGCCAGCAGTTTCTCCCGACAGTTCTCCTATGGCTACACCTTC.

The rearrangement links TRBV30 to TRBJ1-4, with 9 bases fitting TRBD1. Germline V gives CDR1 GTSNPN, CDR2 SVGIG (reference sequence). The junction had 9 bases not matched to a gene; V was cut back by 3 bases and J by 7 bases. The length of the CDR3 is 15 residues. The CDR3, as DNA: TGTGCCTGGAGCGCCTACAGGGGGCAAGGTGAAAAACTGTTTTTT. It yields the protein CAWSAYRGQGEKLFF.

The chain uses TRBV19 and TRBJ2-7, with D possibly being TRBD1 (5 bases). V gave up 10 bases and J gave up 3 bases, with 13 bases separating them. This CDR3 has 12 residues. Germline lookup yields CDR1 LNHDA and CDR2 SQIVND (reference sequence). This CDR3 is CAKTTVNYEQYF. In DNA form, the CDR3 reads TGTGCCAAGACGACAGTAAACTACGAGCAGTACTTC.

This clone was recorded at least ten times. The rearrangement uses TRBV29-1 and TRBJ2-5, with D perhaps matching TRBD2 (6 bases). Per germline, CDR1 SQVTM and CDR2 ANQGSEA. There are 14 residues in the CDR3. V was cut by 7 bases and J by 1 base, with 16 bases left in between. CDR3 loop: CSGGGAGPQETQYF. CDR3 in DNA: TGCAGCGGGGGCGGGGCAGGGCCCCAAGAGACCCAGTACTTC.

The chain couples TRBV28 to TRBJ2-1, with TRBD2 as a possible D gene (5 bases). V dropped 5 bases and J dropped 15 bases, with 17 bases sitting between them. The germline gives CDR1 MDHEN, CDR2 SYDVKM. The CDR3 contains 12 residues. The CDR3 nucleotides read TGTGCCAGCAGTCCGTCGGGATACCTAAGGTTCTTC. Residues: CASSPSGYLRFF.

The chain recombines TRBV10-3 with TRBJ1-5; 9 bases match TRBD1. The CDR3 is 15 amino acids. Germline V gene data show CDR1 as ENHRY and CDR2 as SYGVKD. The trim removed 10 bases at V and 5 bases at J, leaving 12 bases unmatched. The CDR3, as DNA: TGTGCCACCGATCGCGGGACAGGGAATGATCAGCCCCAGCATTTT. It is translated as CATDRGTGNDQPQHF.

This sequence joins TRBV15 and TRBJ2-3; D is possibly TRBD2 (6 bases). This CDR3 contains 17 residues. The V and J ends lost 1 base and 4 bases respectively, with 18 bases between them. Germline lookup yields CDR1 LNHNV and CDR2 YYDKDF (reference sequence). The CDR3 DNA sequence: TGTGCCACCAGCAGAGTTAATACGGGAGTGGCGTCAGATACGCAGTATTTT. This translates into CATSRVNTGVASDTQYF.

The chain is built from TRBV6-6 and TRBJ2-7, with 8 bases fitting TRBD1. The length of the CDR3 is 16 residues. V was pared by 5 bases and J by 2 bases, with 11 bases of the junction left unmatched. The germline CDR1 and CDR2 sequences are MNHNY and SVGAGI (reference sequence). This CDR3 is CASSPGNRGVAYEQYF. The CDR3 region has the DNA TGTGCCAGCAGTCCGGGTAACAGGGGGGTAGCCTACGAGCAGTACTTC.

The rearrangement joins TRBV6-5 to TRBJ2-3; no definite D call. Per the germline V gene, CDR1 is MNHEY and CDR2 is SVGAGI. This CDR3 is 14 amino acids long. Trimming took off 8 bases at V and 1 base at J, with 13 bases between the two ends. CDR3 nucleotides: TGTGCCAGCCACGATTCTGTGGGCACAGATACGCAGTATTTT. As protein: CASHDSVGTDTQYF.

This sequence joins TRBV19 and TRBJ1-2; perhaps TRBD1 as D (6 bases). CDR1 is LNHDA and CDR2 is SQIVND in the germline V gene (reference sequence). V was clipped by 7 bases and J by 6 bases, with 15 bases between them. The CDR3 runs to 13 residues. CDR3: CASNKGAGDGYTF. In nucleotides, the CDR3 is TGTGCCAGTAATAAAGGAGCAGGGGATGGCTACACCTTC.

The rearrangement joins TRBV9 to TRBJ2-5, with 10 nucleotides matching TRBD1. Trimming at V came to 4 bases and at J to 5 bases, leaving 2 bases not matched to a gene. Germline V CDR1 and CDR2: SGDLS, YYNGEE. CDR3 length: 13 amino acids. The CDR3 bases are TGTGCCAGCAGCAAGACAGGGGGCGAGACCCAGTACTTC. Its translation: CASSKTGGETQYF.

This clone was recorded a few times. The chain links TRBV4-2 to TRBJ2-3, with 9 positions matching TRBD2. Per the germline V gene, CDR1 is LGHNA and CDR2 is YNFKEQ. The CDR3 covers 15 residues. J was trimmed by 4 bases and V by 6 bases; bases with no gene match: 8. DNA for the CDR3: TGTGCCAGCAGAATAGCGGGAGAGGTTGCAGATACGCAGTATTTT. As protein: CASRIAGEVADTQYF.

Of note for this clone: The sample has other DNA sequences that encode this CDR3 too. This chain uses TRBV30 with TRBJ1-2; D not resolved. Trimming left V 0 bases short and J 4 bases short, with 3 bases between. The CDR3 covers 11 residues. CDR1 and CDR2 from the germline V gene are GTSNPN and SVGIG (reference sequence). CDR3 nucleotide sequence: TGTGCCTGGAGTGTGCTCTATGGCTACACCTTC. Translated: CAWSVLYGYTF.

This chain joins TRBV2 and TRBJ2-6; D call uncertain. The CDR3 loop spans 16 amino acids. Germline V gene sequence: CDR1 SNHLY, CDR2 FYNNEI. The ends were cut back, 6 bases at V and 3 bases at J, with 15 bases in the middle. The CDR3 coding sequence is TGTGCCAGCAGACTGACCGGCGTCTTTGGGGCCAACGTCCTGACTTTC. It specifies CASRLTGVFGANVLTF.

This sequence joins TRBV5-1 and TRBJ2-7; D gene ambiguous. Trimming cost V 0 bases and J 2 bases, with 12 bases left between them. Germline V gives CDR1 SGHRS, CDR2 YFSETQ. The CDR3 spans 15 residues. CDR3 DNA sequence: TGCGCCAGCAGCTTGGGAGCTTCCAATGCCTACGAGCAGTACTTC. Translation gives CASSLGASNAYEQYF.

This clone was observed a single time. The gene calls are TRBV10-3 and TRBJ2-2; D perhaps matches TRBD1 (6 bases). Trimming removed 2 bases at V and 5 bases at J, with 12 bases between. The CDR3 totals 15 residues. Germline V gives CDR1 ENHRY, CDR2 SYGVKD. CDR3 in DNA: TGTGCCATCAGTGAGGGTGTAGGGGGAACCGGGGAGCTGTTTTTT. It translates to CAISEGVGGTGELFF.

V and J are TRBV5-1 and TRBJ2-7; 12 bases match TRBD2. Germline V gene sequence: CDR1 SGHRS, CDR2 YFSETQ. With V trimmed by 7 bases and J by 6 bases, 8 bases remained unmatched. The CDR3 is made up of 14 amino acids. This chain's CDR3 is CASQRLAGEGEQYF. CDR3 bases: TGCGCCAGCCAAAGACTAGCGGGAGAAGGCGAGCAGTACTTC.